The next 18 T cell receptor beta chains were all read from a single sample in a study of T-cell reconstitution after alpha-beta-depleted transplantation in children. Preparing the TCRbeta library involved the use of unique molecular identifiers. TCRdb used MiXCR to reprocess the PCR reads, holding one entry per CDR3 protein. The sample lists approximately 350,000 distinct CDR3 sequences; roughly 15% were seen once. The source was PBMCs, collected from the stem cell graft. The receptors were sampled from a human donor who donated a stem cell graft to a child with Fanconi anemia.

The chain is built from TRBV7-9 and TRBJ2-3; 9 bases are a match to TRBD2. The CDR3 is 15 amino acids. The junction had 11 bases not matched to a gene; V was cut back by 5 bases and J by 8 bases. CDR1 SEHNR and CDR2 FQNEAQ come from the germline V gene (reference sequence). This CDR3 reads CASSPPGAGGGTQYF. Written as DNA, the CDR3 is TGTGCCAGCAGCCCTCCGGGAGCGGGGGGCGGTACGCAGTATTTT.

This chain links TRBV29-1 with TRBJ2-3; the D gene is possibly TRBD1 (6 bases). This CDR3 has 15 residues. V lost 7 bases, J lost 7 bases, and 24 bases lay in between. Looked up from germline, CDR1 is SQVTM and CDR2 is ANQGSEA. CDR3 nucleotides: TGCAGCGCACGTGGGACCGCTAAAGGGACAAATACGCAGTATTTT. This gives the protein CSARGTAKGTNTQYF.

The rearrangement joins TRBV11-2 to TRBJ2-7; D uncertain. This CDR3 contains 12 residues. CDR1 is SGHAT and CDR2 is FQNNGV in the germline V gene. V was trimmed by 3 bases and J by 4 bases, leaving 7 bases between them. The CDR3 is CASSLGKYEQYF. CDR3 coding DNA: TGTGCCAGCAGCTTGGGGAAATACGAGCAGTACTTC.

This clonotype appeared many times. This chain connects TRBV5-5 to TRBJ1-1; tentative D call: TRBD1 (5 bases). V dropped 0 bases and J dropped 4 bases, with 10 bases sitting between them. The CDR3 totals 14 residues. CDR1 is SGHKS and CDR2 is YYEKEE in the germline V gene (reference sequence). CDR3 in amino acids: CASSLEVGVTEAFF. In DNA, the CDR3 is TGTGCCAGCAGCTTGGAGGTAGGGGTCACTGAAGCTTTCTTT.

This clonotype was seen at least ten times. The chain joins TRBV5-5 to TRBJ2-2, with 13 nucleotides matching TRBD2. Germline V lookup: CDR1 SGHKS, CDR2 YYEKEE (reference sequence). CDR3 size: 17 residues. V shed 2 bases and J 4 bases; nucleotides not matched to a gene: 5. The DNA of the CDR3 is TGTGCCAGCAGCTTTTCGAGGACTAGCGGGAGCACCGGGGAGCTGTTTTTT. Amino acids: CASSFSRTSGSTGELFF.

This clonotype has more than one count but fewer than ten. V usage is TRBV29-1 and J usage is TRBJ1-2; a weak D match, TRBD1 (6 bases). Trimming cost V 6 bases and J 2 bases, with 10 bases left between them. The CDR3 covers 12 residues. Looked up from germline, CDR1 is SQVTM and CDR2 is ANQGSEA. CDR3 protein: CSVRTGNYGYTF. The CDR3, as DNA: TGCAGCGTACGAACAGGGAACTATGGCTACACCTTC. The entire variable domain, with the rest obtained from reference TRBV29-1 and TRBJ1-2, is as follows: SAVISQKPSRDICQRGTSLTIQCQVDSQVTMMFWYRQQPGQSLTLIATANQGSEATYESGFVIDKFPISRPNLTFSTLTVSNMSPEDSSIYLCSVRTGNYGYTFGSGTRLTVV.

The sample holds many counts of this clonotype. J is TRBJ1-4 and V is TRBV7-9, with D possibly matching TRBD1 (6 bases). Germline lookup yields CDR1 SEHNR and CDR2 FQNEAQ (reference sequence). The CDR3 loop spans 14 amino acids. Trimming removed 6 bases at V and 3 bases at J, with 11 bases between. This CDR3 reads CASSSYRANEKLFF. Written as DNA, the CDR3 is TGTGCCAGCAGTTCCTACAGGGCTAATGAAAAACTGTTTTTT.

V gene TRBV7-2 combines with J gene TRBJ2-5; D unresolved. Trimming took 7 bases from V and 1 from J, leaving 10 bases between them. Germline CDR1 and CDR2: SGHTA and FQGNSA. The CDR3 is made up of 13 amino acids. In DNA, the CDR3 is TGTGCCAGCACCCAACAGCGCCAAGAGACCCAGTACTTC. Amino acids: CASTQQRQETQYF.

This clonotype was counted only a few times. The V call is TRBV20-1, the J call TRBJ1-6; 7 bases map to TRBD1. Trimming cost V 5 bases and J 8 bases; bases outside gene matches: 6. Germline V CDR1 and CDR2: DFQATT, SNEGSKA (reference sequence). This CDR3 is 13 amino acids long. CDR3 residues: CSAHRDRDSPLHF. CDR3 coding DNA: TGCAGTGCTCACCGGGACAGAGATTCACCCCTCCACTTT.

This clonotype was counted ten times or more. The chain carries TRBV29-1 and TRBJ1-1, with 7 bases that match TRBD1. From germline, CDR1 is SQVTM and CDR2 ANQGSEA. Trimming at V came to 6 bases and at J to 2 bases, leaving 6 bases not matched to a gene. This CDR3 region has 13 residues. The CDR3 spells CSVVRTGNTEAFF. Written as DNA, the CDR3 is TGCAGCGTAGTAAGGACAGGTAACACTGAAGCTTTCTTT.

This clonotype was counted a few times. CDR3 residues: CASSPRGGQGNTIYF. As DNA, the CDR3 is TGCGCCAGCAGCCCCCGCGGGGGCCAAGGAAACACCATATATTTT. The V gene is TRBV5-1, the J gene TRBJ1-3, with D possibly being TRBD1 (6 bases). V lost 4 bases and J 4 bases, leaving 15 bases between the germline ends. Germline CDR1 reads SGHRS; CDR2 reads YFSETQ. CDR3 length: 15 amino acids.

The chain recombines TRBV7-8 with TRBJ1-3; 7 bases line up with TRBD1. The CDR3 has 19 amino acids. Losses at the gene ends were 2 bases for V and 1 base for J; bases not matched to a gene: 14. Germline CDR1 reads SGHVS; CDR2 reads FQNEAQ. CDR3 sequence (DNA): TGTGCCAGCAGCTTATTTATAGACGGGACAGACCTATCTGGAAACACCATATATTTT. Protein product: CASSLFIDGTDLSGNTIYF.

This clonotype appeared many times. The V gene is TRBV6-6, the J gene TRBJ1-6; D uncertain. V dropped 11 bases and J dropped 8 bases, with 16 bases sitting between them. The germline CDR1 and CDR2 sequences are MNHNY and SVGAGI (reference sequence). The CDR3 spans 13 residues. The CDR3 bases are TGTGCCGTTTTATTTTCGGCGGATTCACCCCTCCACTTT. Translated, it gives CAVLFSADSPLHF.

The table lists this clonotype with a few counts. The CDR3 sequence is CASSARGRPTDTQYF. The DNA of the CDR3 is TGTGCCAGCAGCGCCCGGGGGCGCCCCACAGATACGCAGTATTTT. The gene calls are TRBV7-9 and TRBJ2-3; D is possibly TRBD1 or TRBD2 (6 bases each). Between the trimmed V and J ends, which lost 5 bases and 2 bases, there was a span of 14 bases. CDR3 size: 15 residues. Germline CDR1 reads SEHNR; CDR2 reads FQNEAQ (reference sequence).

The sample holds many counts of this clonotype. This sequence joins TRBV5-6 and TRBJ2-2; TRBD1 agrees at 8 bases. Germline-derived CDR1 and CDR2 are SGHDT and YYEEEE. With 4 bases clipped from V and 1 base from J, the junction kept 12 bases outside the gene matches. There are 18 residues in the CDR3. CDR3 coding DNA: TGTGCCAGCAGCCCTCGACAGGACAGGGCTTGGAACACCGGGGAGCTGTTTTTT. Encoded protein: CASSPRQDRAWNTGELFF.

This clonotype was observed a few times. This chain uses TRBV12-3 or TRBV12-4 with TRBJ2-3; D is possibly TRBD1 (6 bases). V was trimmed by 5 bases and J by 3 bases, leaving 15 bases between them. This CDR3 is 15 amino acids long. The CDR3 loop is CASSSWGRGTDTQYF. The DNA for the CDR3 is TGTGCCAGCAGTAGCTGGGGTAGGGGGACAGATACGCAGTATTTT.

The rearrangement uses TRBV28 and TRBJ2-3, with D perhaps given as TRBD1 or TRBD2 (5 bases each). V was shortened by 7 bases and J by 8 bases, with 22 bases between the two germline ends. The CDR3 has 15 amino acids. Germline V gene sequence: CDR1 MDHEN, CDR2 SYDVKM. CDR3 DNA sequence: TGTGCCAGCACCCTAAGCTCGGGACGGTGGGCTACGCAGTATTTT. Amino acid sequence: CASTLSSGRWATQYF.

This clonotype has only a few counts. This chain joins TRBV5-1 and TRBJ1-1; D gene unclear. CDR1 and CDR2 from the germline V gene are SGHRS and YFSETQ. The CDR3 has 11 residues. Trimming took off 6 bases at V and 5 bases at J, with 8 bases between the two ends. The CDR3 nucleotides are TGCGCCAGCAAATTCGGGACTGAAGCTTTCTTT. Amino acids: CASKFGTEAFF. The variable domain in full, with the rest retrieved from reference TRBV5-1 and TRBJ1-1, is KAGVTQTPRYLIKTRGQQVTLSCSPISGHRSVSWYQQTPGQGLQFLFEYFSETQRNKGNFPGRFSGRQFSNSRSEMNVSTLELGDSALYLCASKFGTEAFFGQGTRLTVV.